The 21 T cell receptor beta chains in this list originate from one sample, sequenced in a study of cytomegalovirus exposure and HLA in healthy donors. PCR primers comprised 60 Vbeta and 13 Jbeta primers. Generated by immunoSEQ multiplex PCR, the TCRdb table keeps only in-frame clones and is missing some. The top ten clones hold about 0.76% of a sample with about 130,000 clones, about 76% of them seen once. Sequencing input: PBMCs. Source of these receptors: a man aged 18-30 years in good health and CMV-seronegative.

The V gene is TRBV10-2, the J gene TRBJ2-7; a possible D gene is TRBD1 (5 bases). The CDR3 extends over 15 amino acids. The germline gives CDR1 WSHSY, CDR2 SAAADI. V lost 9 bases and J 0 bases, leaving 18 bases between the germline ends. In DNA, the CDR3 is TGCGCCAGTTCAGACAGTTCGTTCAGCTCCTACGAGCAGTACTTC. Its translation: CASSDSSFSSYEQYF.

In nucleotides, the CDR3 is TGTGCCAGCAGCTTATCCCTGGGGGGAAGAAACACCATATATTTT. Translation gives CASSLSLGGRNTIYF. The chain couples TRBV7-9 to TRBJ1-3, with D perhaps matching TRBD1 (5 bases). V was shortened by 2 bases and J by 5 bases, with 13 bases between the two germline ends. The CDR3 covers 15 residues. Germline V CDR1 and CDR2: SEHNR, FQNEAQ (reference sequence).

The chain uses TRBV15 and TRBJ1-6, with D possibly TRBD1 on 5 matching bases. Germline CDR1 LNHNV, CDR2 YYDKDF (reference sequence). V was trimmed by 7 bases and J by 5 bases, leaving 12 bases between them. The CDR3 has 14 residues. CDR3 DNA: TGTGCCACCACTCCGACAGAGAATAATTCACCCCTCCACTTT. Its protein product is CATTPTENNSPLHF.

The chain uses TRBV9 and TRBJ2-7, with D perhaps TRBD2 (6 bases). The V and J ends lost 0 bases and 2 bases respectively, with 9 bases between them. CDR3 size: 14 residues. The germline V gene has CDR1 SGDLS and CDR2 YYNGEE. CDR3 in amino acids: CASSVAGDPYEQYF. In DNA form, the CDR3 reads TGTGCCAGCAGCGTAGCGGGGGATCCCTACGAGCAGTACTTC.

The chain carries TRBV10-1 and TRBJ2-7; TRBD1 is a possible D gene (5 bases). Trimming cost V 5 bases and J 0 bases, with 8 bases left between them. This CDR3 has 13 residues. In germline, CDR1 is WNHNN, CDR2 SYGVQD (reference sequence). The CDR3 sequence is CASSLDISYEQYF. The CDR3 DNA is TGCGCCAGCAGTCTGGACATCTCCTACGAGCAGTACTTC.

The chain links TRBV5-1 to TRBJ2-4, with a possible D match to TRBD2 (6 bases). Germline CDR1 reads SGHRS; CDR2 reads YFSETQ. V lost 0 bases and J lost 5, with 9 bases in between. This CDR3 spans 14 amino acids. CDR3 sequence: CASSLVSGENIQYF. The DNA of the CDR3 is TGCGCCAGCAGCTTGGTTAGCGGAGAAAACATTCAGTACTTC.

Only a few counts were recorded for this clone. The rearrangement uses TRBV28 and TRBJ2-7; 13 nucleotides match TRBD2. CDR1 is MDHEN, CDR2 SYDVKM, per germline. This CDR3 contains 16 residues. The junction had 13 bases not matched to a gene; V was cut back by 8 bases and J by 6 bases. CDR3 sequence (DNA): TGTGCCAGCGCTCAGCCGAAGACTAGCGGGGGGTCCGAGCAGTACTTC. This encodes CASAQPKTSGGSEQYF.

This sequence joins TRBV6-1 and TRBJ1-1; 7 bases map to TRBD1. In germline, CDR1 is MNHNS, CDR2 SASEGT. The CDR3 runs 14 residues. V lost 7 bases and J lost 0; bases outside the gene matches: 5. CDR3 amino acids: CASIRDRMNTEAFF. DNA for the CDR3: TGTGCCAGCATTCGGGACAGAATGAACACTGAAGCTTTCTTT.

The chain recombines TRBV4-3 with TRBJ2-3, with 8 bases that match TRBD2. Trimming took 1 base from V and 5 from J; bases not matched to a gene: 5. From germline, CDR1 is LGHNA and CDR2 YSLEER. There are 15 residues in the CDR3. The CDR3 bases are TGCGCCAGCAGCCAAGCAATCGGGGGGGGAGATACGCAGTATTTT. Protein sequence: CASSQAIGGGDTQYF.

The genes are TRBV7-9 and TRBJ2-7, with 11 positions matching TRBD2. J was trimmed by 6 bases and V by 5 bases; bases with no gene match: 9. From germline, CDR1 is SEHNR and CDR2 FQNEAQ (reference sequence). The CDR3 sequence is 15 residues long. As DNA, the CDR3 is TGTGCCAGCAGCCCGGGGACTAGCGGTGGCCTCGAGCAGTACTTC. Translated: CASSPGTSGGLEQYF. Combining the CDR3 with reference TRBV7-9 and TRBJ2-7 gives the whole variable domain DTGVSQNPRHKITKRGQNVTFRCDPISEHNRLYWYRQTLGQGPEFLTYFQNEAQLEKSRLLSDRFSAERPKGSFSTLEIQRTEQGDSAMYLCASSPGTSGGLEQYFGPGTRLTVT.

This rearrangement joins TRBV5-8 to TRBJ2-3; possibly TRBD2 for D (6 bases). Germline CDR1 SGHTS, CDR2 YDEGEE. The CDR3 loop spans 17 amino acids. Trimming pared 0 bases from V and 9 bases from J, leaving 23 bases between. CDR3 sequence: CASSLVVGLRVGGTQYF. In nucleotides, the CDR3 is TGTGCCAGCAGCTTGGTCGTGGGACTCCGAGTTGGGGGGACGCAGTATTTT.

This chain joins TRBV13 and TRBJ2-2; D ambiguous. The CDR3 spans 15 residues. Looked up from germline, CDR1 is PRHDT and CDR2 is FYEKMQ (reference sequence). V was pared by 5 bases and J by 1 base, with 11 bases between. CDR3 DNA: TGTGCCAGCAGCCGAACGGCAGGGAACACCGGGGAGCTGTTTTTT. This gives the protein CASSRTAGNTGELFF.

The gene calls are TRBV6-4 and TRBJ2-1; 8 nucleotides line up with TRBD2. V was pared by 0 bases and J by 3 bases, with 4 bases of the junction left unmatched. This CDR3 has 16 amino acids. Germline V gene lookup returns CDR1 MRHNA and CDR2 SNTAGT. The CDR3 DNA is TGTGCCAGCAGTGACTCGAGCGGGGGAGACTACAATGAGCAGTTCTTC. Its protein is CASSDSSGGDYNEQFF.

The chain couples TRBV5-1 to TRBJ1-1; 9 nucleotides line up with TRBD1. This CDR3 is built from 15 residues. The ends lost 0 bases at V and 6 bases at J; junction bases unmatched: 6. Germline V lookup: CDR1 SGHRS, CDR2 YFSETQ. The CDR3 bases are TGCGCCAGCAGCTTGGTGGACAGGGGAGGGTCTGAAGCTTTCTTT. Translation: CASSLVDRGGSEAFF.

The CDR3 sequence is CASGNGGQTPYGYTF. The CDR3 nucleotides are TGTGCCAGCGGGAACGGGGGGCAGACCCCCTATGGCTACACCTTC. The V and J genes are TRBV6-1 and TRBJ1-2; perhaps TRBD1 as D (6 bases). Germline V gene lookup returns CDR1 MNHNS and CDR2 SASEGT. V lost 8 bases, J lost 4 bases, and 20 bases lay in between. The CDR3 is 15 amino acids.

This clone was seen once. At one end, the junction sequence differs from germline, possibly due to a read error. Written as DNA, the CDR3 is TGCGCCAGCACCTTGGTGGCAGGGCAATCCATTTTCTCCTACAATGAGCAGTTCTTC. Translation: CASTLVAGQSIFSYNEQFF. The J gene is TRBJ2-1, the V gene TRBV5-1; a weak D match, TRBD1 (5 bases). The CDR3 is 19 amino acids. Germline-derived CDR1 and CDR2 are SGHRS and YFSETQ. Full variable domain (missing parts from reference TRBV5-1 and TRBJ2-1): KAGVTQTPRYLIKTRGQQVTLSCSPISGHRSVSWYQQTPGQGLQFLFEYFSETQRNKGNFPGRFSGRQFSNSRSEMNVSTLELGDSALYLCASTLVAGQSIFSYNEQFFGPGTRLTVL.

This chain uses TRBV10-3 with TRBJ1-3, with TRBD1 matching 10 bases. CDR1 ENHRY and CDR2 SYGVKD come from the germline V gene. Trimming cost V 6 bases and J 8 bases; bases outside gene matches: 7. This CDR3 has 14 amino acids. CDR3 residues: CAIREIGQGDTIYF. In DNA, the CDR3 is TGTGCCATCAGGGAGATTGGACAGGGGGACACCATATATTTT.

The chain joins TRBV7-8 to TRBJ1-2; TRBD1 might be the D (5 bases). The CDR3 runs to 17 residues. V lost 3 bases to trimming and J lost 1 base, with 18 bases between them. Germline values: CDR1 SGHVS, CDR2 FQNEAQ. CDR3 loop: CASSFQGAGNSNYGYTF. The CDR3 region has the DNA TGTGCCAGCAGCTTTCAAGGGGCAGGGAATAGTAACTATGGCTACACCTTC.

This clone was detected once. This chain links TRBV30 with TRBJ2-7, with D maybe TRBD1 (6 bases). The length of the CDR3 is 14 residues. V lost 0 bases and J 3 bases, leaving 12 bases between the germline ends. Germline CDR1 is GTSNPN and CDR2 is SVGIG (reference sequence). The CDR3 DNA is TGTGCCTGGAGTGTCAGGGGCGGGCACTACGAGCAGTACTTC. It translates to CAWSVRGGHYEQYF.

The V and J genes are TRBV5-1 and TRBJ1-3; unclear D gene. This CDR3 has 13 residues. Germline V CDR1 and CDR2: SGHRS, YFSETQ. Trimming removed 0 bases from V and 5 bases from J, with 6 bases in between. The CDR3 spells CASSLGNRNTIYF. DNA of the CDR3: TGCGCCAGCAGCTTGGGCAACAGAAACACCATATATTTT.

V and J are TRBV4-2 and TRBJ1-1; D not certain. CDR1 and CDR2 from the germline V gene are LGHNA and YNFKEQ. V gave up 0 bases and J gave up 1 base, with 6 bases separating them. CDR3 length equals 14 residues. The CDR3 region is CASSQDNRNTEAFF. Here the CDR3 DNA reads TGTGCCAGCAGCCAAGATAACAGGAACACTGAAGCTTTCTTT.